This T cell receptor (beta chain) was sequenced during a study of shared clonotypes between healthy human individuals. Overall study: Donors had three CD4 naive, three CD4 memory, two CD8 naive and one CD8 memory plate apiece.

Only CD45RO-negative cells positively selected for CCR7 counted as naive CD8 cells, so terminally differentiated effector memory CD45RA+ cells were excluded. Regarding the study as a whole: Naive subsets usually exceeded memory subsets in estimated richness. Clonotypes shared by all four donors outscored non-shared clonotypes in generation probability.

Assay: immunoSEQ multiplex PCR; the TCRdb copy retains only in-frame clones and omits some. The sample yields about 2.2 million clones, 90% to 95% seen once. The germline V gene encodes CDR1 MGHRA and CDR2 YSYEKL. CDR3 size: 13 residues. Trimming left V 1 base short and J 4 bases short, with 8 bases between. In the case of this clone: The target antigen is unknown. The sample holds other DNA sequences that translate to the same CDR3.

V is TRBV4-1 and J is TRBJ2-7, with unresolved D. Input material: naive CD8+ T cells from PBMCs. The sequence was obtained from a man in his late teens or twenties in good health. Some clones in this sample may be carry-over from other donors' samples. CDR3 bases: TGCGCCAGCAGCCAAGTTCTGGGTTACGAGCAGTACTTC. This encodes CASSQVLGYEQYF.